This TCR beta chain was recorded in a study of shared clonotypes between healthy human individuals. Study context: Per donor, CD8 memory used one plate, CD8 naive used two, CD4 memory used three and CD4 naive used three. The study, taken as a whole, reports: Naive subsets generally exceeded memory subsets in estimated richness. Tissue TCR repertoires likely differ from these blood-only repertoires.

Worth noting for this clone: Its antigen is unknown.

The authors distributed each subset's genomic DNA evenly over several immunoSEQ plates. Libraries were prepared by immunoSEQ multiplex PCR; TCRdb keeps only in-frame clonotypes and omits some of them. The sample has approximately 1.4 million clones; under 99% are singletons. CDR1 is SGHVS, CDR2 FQNEAQ, per germline. V was pared by 0 bases and J by 5 bases, with 3 bases of the junction left unmatched. The CDR3 length is 15 residues. The rearrangement links TRBV7-8 to TRBJ2-3; TRBD1 matches 9 bases. This receptor was taken from a man between 25 and 39 years old in good health. Material: naive CD4+ T cells sorted from blood. Sample subset: CD45RA+ positively selected. The CDR3 region has the DNA TGTGCCAGCAGCTTAGCACGGACAGGGGAAGATACGCAGTATTTT. This gives the protein CASSLARTGEDTQYF. The entire variable domain, with the rest obtained from reference TRBV7-8 and TRBJ2-3, is as follows: GAGVSQSPRYKVAKRGQDVALRCDPISGHVSLFWYQQALGQGPEFLTYFQNEAQLDKSGLPSDRFFAERPEGSVSTLKIQRTQQEDSAVYLCASSLARTGEDTQYFGPGTRLTVL.